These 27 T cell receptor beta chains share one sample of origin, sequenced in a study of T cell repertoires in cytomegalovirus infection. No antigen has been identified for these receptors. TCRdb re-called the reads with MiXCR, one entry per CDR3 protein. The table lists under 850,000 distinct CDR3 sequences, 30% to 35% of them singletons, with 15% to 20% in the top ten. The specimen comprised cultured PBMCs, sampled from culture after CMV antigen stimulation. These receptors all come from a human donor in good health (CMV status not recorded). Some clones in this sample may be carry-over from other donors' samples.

The CDR3 spells CADRPTGDGIQYF. The CDR3, as DNA: TGTGCCGACAGACCTACAGGGGACGGCATTCAGTACTTC. This chain links TRBV7-9 with TRBJ2-4; 7 nucleotides align to TRBD1. Germline CDR1 is SEHNR and CDR2 is FQNEAQ (reference sequence). Trimming cost V 11 bases and J 9 bases; bases outside gene matches: 13. The CDR3 is 13 amino acids.

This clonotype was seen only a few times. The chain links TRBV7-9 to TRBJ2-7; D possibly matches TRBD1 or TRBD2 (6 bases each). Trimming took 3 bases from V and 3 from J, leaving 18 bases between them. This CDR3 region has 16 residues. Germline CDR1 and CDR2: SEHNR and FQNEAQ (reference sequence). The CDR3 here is CASSLGGGRSYYEQYF. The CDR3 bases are TGTGCCAGCAGCTTGGGGGGCGGTCGTTCCTACTACGAGCAGTACTTC.

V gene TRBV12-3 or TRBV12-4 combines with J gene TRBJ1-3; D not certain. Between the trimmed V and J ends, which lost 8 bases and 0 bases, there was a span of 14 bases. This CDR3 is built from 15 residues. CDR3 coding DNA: TGTGCCAGCGGGGAGTCTTGGAGCTCTGGAAACACCATATATTTT. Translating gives CASGESWSSGNTIYF.

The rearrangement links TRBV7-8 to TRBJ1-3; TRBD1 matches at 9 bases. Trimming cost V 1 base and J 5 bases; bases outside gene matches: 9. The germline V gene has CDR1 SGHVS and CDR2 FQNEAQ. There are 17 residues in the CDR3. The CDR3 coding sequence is TGTGCCAGCAGCTTAGGATATAACAGGGGGCTTCGAAACACCATATATTTT. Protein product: CASSLGYNRGLRNTIYF.

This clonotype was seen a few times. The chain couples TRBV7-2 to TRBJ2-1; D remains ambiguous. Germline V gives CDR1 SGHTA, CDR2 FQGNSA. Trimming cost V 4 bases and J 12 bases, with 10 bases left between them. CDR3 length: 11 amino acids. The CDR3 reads CASSSGVRQFF. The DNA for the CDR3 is TGTGCCAGCAGCTCTGGGGTCCGGCAGTTCTTC.

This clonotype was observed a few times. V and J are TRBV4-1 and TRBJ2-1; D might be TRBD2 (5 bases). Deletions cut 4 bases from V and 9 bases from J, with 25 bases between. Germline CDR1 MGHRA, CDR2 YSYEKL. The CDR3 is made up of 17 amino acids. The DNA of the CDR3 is TGCGCCAGCAGCCCTGGACTGACAACAGTTATGGGAAGTGAGCAGTTCTTC. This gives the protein CASSPGLTTVMGSEQFF.

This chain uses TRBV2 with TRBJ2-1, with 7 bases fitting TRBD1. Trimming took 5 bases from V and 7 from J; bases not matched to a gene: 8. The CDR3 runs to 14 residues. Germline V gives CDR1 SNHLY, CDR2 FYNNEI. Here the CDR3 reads CASSTGVMGNEQFF. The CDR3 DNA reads TGTGCCAGCAGTACAGGGGTAATGGGGAATGAGCAGTTCTTC.

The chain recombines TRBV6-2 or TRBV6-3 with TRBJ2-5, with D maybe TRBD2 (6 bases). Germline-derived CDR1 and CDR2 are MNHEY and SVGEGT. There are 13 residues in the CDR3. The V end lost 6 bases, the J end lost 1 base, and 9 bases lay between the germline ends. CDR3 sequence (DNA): TGTGCCAGCAGGGATAGCGGCCAAGAGACCCAGTACTTC. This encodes CASRDSGQETQYF.

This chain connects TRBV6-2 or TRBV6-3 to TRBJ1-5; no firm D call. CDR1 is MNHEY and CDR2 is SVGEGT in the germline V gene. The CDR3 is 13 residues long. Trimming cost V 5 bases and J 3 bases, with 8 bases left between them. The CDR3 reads CASSTRNNQPQHF. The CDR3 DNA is TGTGCCAGCAGTACCCGGAACAATCAGCCCCAGCATTTT.

CDR3 protein: CSASGMGYGYTF. CDR3 bases: TGCAGTGCGTCCGGGATGGGTTATGGCTACACCTTC. The chain uses TRBV20-1 and TRBJ1-2; the D is unclear. The germline V and J ends were trimmed by 6 bases and 5 bases, with 13 bases remaining between them. This CDR3 is 12 amino acids long. Germline CDR1 reads DFQATT; CDR2 reads SNEGSKA (reference sequence).

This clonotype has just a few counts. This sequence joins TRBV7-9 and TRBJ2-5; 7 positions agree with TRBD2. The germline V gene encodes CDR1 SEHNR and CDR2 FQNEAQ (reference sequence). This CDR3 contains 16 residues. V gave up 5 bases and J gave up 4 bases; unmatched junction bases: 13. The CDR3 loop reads CASSHLFPGGRETQYF. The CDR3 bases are TGTGCCAGCAGCCACTTATTCCCGGGGGGACGAGAGACCCAGTACTTC.

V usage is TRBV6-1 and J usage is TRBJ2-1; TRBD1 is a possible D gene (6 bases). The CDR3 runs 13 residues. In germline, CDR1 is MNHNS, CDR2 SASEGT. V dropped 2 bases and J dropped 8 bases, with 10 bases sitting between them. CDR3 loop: CASSEQGQDEQFF. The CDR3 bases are TGTGCCAGCAGTGAACAGGGGCAGGATGAGCAGTTCTTC.

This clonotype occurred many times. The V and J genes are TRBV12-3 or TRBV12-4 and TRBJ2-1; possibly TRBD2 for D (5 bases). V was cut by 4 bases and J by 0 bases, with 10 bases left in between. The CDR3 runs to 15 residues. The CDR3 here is CASSSMGSSYNEQFF. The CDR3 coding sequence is TGTGCCAGCAGTTCCATGGGGAGCTCCTACAATGAGCAGTTCTTC.

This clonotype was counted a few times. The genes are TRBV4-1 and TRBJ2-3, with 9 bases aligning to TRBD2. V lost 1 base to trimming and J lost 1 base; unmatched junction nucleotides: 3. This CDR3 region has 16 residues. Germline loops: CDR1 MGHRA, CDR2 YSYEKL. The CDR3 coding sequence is TGCGCCAGCAGCCAAGGGCCTAGCGGGGGCACAGATACGCAGTATTTT. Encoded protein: CASSQGPSGGTDTQYF.

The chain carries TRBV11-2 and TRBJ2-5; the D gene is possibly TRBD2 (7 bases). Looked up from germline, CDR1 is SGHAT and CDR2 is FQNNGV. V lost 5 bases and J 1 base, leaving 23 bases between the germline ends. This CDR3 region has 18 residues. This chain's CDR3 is CASSRGSSTGISQETQYF. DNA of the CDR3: TGTGCCAGCAGCCGCGGGAGTTCAACAGGGATATCCCAAGAGACCCAGTACTTC.

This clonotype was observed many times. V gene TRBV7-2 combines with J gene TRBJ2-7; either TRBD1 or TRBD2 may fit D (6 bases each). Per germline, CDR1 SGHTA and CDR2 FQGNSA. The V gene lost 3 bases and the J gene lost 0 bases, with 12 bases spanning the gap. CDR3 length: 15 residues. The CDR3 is CASSFRGLGSYEQYF. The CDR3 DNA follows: TGTGCCAGCAGCTTCAGGGGACTGGGCTCCTACGAGCAGTACTTC. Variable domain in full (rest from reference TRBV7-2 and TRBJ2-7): GAGVSQSPSNKVTEKGKDVELRCDPISGHTALYWYRQSLGQGLEFLIYFQGNSAPDKSGLPSDRFSAERTGGSVSTLTIQRTQQEDSAVYLCASSFRGLGSYEQYFGPGTRLTVT.

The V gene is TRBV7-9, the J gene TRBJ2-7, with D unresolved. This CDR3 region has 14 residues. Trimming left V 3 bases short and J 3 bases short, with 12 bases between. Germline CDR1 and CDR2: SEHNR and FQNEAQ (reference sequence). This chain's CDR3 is CASSFVRANYEQYF. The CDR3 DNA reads TGTGCCAGCAGCTTCGTCCGAGCCAACTACGAGCAGTACTTC.

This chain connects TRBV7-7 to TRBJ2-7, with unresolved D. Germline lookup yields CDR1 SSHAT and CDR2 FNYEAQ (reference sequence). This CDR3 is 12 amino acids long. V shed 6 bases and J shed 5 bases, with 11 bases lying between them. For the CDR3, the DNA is TGTGCCAGCAGGCCCCATGTCCACGAGCAGTACTTC. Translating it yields CASRPHVHEQYF.

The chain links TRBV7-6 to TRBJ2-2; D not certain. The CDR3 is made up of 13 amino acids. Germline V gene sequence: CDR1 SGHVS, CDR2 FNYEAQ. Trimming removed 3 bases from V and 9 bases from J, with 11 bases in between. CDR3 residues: CASSLKAYRELFF. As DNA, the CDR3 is TGTGCCAGCAGCTTGAAGGCCTACCGGGAGCTGTTTTTT.

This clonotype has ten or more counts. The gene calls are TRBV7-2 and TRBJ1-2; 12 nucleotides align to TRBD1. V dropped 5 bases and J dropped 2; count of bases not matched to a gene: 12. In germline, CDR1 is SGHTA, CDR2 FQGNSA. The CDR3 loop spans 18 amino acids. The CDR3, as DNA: TGTGCCAGCAGCACGATCCTGGGACAGGGGGCATACAACTATGGCTACACCTTC. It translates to CASSTILGQGAYNYGYTF.

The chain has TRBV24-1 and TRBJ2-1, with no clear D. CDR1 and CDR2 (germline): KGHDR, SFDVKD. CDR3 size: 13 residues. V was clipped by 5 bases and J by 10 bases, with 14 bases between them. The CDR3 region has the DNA TGTGCCACCAGTGTTACAGTTGGCACGGAGCAGTTCTTC. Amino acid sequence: CATSVTVGTEQFF.

The CDR3 here is CASSLGRWGHTEAFF. The CDR3 coding sequence is TGTGCCAGCAGCTTAGGCCGGTGGGGGCACACTGAAGCTTTCTTT. The rearrangement links TRBV7-8 to TRBJ1-1; D possibly corresponds to TRBD1 (6 bases). The CDR3 is 15 amino acids. The germline CDR1 and CDR2 sequences are SGHVS and FQNEAQ. Trimming took 1 base from V and 3 from J, leaving 12 bases between them. Full variable domain (outside the CDR3, taken from reference TRBV7-8 and TRBJ1-1): GAGVSQSPRYKVAKRGQDVALRCDPISGHVSLFWYQQALGQGPEFLTYFQNEAQLDKSGLPSDRFFAERPEGSVSTLKIQRTQQEDSAVYLCASSLGRWGHTEAFFGQGTRLTVV.

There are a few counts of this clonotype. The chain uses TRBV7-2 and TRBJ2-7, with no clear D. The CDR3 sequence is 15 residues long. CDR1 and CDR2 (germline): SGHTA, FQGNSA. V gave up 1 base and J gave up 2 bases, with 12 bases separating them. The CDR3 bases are TGTGCCAGCAGCTTAGGGTCCAAATACGCCTACGAGCAGTACTTC. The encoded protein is CASSLGSKYAYEQYF.

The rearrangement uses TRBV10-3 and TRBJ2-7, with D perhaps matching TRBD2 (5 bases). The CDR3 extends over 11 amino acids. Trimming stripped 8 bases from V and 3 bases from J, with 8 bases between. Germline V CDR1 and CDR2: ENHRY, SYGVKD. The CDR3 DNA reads TGTGCCATCGGAGAGGGCTACGAGCAGTACTTC. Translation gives CAIGEGYEQYF.

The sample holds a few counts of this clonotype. The DNA for the CDR3 is TGTGCCAGCAGCCTGACTAGCGGGGGGAGTGTCGAGCAGTACTTC. Residues: CASSLTSGGSVEQYF. The rearrangement uses TRBV6-1 and TRBJ2-7; 13 nucleotides match TRBD2. This CDR3 has 15 amino acids. V shed 6 bases, J shed 6 bases, and the junction held 8 bases outside the gene matches. The V gene's germline CDR1 is MNHNS and CDR2 SASEGT.

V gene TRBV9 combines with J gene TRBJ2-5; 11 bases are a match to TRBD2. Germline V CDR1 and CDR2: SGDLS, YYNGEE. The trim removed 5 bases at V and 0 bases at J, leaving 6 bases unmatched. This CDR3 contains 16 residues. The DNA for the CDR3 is TGTGCCAGCAGTATCCGGGGACTAGCGGACCAAGAGACCCAGTACTTC. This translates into CASSIRGLADQETQYF.

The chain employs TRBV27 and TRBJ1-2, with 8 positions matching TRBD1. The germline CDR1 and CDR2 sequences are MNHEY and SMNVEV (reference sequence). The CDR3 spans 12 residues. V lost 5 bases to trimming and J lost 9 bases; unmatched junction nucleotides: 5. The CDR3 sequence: CASSPRTGSYTF. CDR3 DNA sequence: TGTGCCAGCAGTCCAAGGACAGGGAGCTACACCTTC.